This TCR beta chain emerged from a study of T cell changes during pregnancy in multiple sclerosis. Germline V gene data show CDR1 as MNHEY and CDR2 as SVGAGI. The ends lost 10 bases at V and 5 bases at J; junction bases unmatched: 16. CDR3 size: 16 residues. Sequencing was performed with immunoSEQ multiplex PCR; in TCRdb, only in-frame clones are kept and a portion is missing. The table lists some 90,000 clones, around 90% of them singletons. The TCR originated in a female donor with multiple sclerosis, enrolled in a pregnancy study. The chain uses TRBV6-5 and TRBJ1-1, with 10 bases fitting TRBD1. The starting material was peripheral blood, obtained in the first trimester of pregnancy. The CDR3 is CATRYNTGTGVTEAFF. The CDR3 nucleotides are TGTGCCACCAGATACAATACCGGGACAGGGGTGACTGAAGCTTTCTTT.